This TCR beta chain appears in the sequencing data of a study of blood T cell repertoires in COVID-19. About the study: Spain, Italy and the United States supplied samples that represented acute and convalescent COVID-19. Sources were T cells, B-cell-depleted T cells, or PBMCs; the material itself was cDNA or gDNA.

The CDR3 has 18 amino acids. Trimming stripped 3 bases from V and 0 bases from J, with 18 bases between. Germline values: CDR1 ENHRY, CDR2 SYGVKD. Source study methods: Estimation of nucleated cell counts was performed using reference gene primer amplification. The table came from immunoSEQ multiplex PCR; TCRdb's copy has only in-frame clones and leaves some out. V, J and clone size reflect that table, while D and trimming were determined from the DNA. This table holds around 140,000 clones, over 60% found once. The V and J genes are TRBV10-3 and TRBJ1-3; D gene uncertain. The sequenced sample was peripheral blood. The TCR comes from a woman aged 70-85 years with acute or convalescent COVID-19. The CDR3 DNA sequence: TGTGCCATCAGTGAACCTTCCGGTCGACTAAGCTCTGGAAACACCATATATTTT. It codes for CAISEPSGRLSSGNTIYF.